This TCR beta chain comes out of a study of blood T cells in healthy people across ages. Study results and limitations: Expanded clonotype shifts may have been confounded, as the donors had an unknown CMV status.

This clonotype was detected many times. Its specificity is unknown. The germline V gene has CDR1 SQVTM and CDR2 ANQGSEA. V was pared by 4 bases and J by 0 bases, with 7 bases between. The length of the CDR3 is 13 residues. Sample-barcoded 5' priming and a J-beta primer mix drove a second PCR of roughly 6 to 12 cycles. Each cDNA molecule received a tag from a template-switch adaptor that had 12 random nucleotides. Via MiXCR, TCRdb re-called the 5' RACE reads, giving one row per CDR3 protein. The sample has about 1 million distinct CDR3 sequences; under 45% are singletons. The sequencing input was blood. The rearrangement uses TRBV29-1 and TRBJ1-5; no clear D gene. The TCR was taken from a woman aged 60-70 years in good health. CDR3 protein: CSVGENSNQPQHF. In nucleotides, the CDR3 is TGCAGCGTTGGCGAAAATAGCAATCAGCCCCAGCATTTT.